This TCR beta chain derives from a study of graft-versus-host responses after intestinal transplantation. Overall study: All recipients were transplanted with multivisceral, liver-intestinal, or isolated intestinal grafts.

Whole-study results and caveats: Early post-transplant falls in HvG clones accompanied the peak levels of circulating GvH clones. The authors found GvH clones in recipient marrow, some appearing first in ileum or blood.

Repertoires were generated with immunoSEQ multiplex PCR, while TCRdb's copy carries only in-frame clones and drops some. This sample has roughly 110,000 clones; around 90% occur once, and the top ten carry roughly 0.24%. On this clone itself: Its antigen is undetermined.

The sequence derives from a human donor who was the organ donor for an intestinal transplant. The source material was unstimulated CD4+ T cells sorted from spleen or lymph node cells, sampled before transplant.

This CDR3 is CASSLVGGTYNEKLFF. CDR3 in DNA: TGTGCCAGCAGCTTAGTGGGGGGGACGTATAATGAAAAACTGTTTTTT. The V gene is TRBV7-2, the J gene TRBJ1-4; the D gene is possibly TRBD1 (5 bases). The germline V gene has CDR1 SGHTA and CDR2 FQGNSA. The CDR3 is made up of 16 amino acids. V lost 1 base and J lost 4, with 13 bases in between.